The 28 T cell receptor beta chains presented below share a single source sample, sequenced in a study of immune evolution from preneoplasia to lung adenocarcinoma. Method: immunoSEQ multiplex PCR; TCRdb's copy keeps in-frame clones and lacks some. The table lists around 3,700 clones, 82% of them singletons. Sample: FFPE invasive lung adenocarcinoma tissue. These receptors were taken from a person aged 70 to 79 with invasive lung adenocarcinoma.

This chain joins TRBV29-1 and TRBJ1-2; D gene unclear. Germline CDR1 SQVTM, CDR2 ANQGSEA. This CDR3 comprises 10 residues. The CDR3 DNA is TGCAGTGCCTGGCAAGAAGGCTACACCTTC. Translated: CSAWQEGYTF.

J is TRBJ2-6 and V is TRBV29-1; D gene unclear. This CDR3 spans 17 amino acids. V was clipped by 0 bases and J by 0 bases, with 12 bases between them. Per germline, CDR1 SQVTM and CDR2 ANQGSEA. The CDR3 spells CSVEDRLLGSGANVLTF. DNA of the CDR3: TGCAGCGTTGAAGATCGGCTGTTGGGCTCTGGGGCCAACGTCCTGACTTTC.

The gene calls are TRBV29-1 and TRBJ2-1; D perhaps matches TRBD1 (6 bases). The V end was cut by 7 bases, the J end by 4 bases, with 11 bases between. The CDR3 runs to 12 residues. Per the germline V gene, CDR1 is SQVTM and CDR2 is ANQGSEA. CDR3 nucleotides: TGCAGCGAAACACAGGGATACAATGAGCAGTTCTTC. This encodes CSETQGYNEQFF.

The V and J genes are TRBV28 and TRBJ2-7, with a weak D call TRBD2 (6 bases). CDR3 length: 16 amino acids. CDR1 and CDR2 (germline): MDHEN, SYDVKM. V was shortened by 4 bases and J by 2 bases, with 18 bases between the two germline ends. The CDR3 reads CASSWGTGRGTYEQYF. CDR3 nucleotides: TGTGCCAGCAGTTGGGGGACCGGGCGGGGAACCTACGAGCAGTACTTC. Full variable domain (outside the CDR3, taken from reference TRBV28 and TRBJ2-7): DVKVTQSSRYLVKRTGEKVFLECVQDMDHENMFWYRQDPGLGLRLIYFSYDVKMKEKGDIPEGYSVSREKKERFSLILESASTNQTSMYLCASSWGTGRGTYEQYFGPGTRLTVT.

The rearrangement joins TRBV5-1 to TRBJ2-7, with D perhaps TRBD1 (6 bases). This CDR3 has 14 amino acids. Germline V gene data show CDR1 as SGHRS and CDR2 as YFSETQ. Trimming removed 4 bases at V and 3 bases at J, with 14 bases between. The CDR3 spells CASSPATGRYEQYF. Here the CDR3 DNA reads TGCGCCAGCAGCCCCGCGACAGGCCGCTACGAGCAGTACTTC.

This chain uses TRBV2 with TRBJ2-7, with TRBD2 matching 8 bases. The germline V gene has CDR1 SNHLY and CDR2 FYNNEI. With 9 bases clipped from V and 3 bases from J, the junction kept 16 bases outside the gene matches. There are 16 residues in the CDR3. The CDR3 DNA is TGTGCCAGTACTGTCGGCGGGGGACTAGTTGGCTACGAGCAGTACTTC. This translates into CASTVGGGLVGYEQYF.

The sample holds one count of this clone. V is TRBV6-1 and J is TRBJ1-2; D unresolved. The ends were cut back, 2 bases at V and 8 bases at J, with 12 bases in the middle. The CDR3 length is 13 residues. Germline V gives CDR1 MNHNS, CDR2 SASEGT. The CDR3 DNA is TGTGCCAGCAGTGAAACCCCGGGCAGGGGCTACACCTTC. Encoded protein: CASSETPGRGYTF.

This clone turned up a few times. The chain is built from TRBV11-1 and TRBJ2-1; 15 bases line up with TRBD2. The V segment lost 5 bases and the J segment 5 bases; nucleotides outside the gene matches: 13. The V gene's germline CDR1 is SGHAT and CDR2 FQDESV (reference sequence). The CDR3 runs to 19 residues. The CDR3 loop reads CASSRGLAGGSRGDNEQFF. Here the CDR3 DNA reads TGTGCCAGCAGCCGAGGACTAGCGGGAGGGAGTCGAGGAGACAATGAGCAGTTCTTC.

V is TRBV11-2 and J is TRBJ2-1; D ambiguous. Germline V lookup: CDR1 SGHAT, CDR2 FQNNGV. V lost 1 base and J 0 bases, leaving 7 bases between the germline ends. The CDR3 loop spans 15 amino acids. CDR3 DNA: TGTGCCAGCAGCTTAGGAAGGGCCTCCTACAATGAGCAGTTCTTC. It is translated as CASSLGRASYNEQFF.

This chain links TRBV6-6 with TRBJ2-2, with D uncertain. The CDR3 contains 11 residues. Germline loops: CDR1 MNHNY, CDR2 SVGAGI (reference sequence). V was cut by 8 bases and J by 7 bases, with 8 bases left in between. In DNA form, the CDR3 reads TGTGCCAGCGAACGATACGGGGAGCTGTTTTTT. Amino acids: CASERYGELFF.

The CDR3 region is CASSPPTESYGYTF. The CDR3 nucleotides read TGTGCCAGCTCACCACCCACAGAATCCTATGGCTACACCTTC. The chain is built from TRBV18 and TRBJ1-2; D is unresolved. V lost 0 bases, J lost 4 bases, and 9 bases lay in between. The CDR3 is 14 residues long. CDR1 is KGHSH and CDR2 is LQKENI in the germline V gene.

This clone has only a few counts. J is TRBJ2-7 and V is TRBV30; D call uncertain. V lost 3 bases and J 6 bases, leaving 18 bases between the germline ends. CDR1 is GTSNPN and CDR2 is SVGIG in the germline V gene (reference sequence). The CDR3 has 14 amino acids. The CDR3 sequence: CAWSRQGAGFEQYF. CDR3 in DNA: TGTGCCTGGAGCAGGCAAGGTGCTGGTTTCGAGCAGTACTTC. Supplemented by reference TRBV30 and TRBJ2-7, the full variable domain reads SQTIHQWPATLVQPVGSPLSLECTVEGTSNPNLYWYRQAAGRGLQLLFYSVGIGQISSEVPQNLSASRPQDRQFILSSKKLLLSDSGFYLCAWSRQGAGFEQYFGPGTRLTVT.

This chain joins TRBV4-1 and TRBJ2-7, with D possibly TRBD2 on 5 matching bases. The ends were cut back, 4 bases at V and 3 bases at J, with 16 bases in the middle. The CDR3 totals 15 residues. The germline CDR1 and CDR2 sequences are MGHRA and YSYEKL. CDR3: CASSPIKDFFYEQYF. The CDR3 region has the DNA TGCGCCAGCAGCCCCATTAAGGACTTTTTCTACGAGCAGTACTTC.

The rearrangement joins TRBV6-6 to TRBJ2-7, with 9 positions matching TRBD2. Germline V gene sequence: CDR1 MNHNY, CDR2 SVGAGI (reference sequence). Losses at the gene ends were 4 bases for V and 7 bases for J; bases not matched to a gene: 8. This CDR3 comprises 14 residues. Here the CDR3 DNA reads TGTGCCAGCAGTTCTAGCGGGACCCCCGTAGAGCAGTACTTC. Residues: CASSSSGTPVEQYF.

The CDR3 loop reads CASSGGQGSYNEQFF. For the CDR3, the DNA is TGTGCCAGCAGCGGCGGACAGGGCTCCTACAATGAGCAGTTCTTC. The chain carries TRBV5-6 and TRBJ2-1, with TRBD1 matching over 8 bases. CDR1 SGHDT and CDR2 YYEEEE come from the germline V gene. Trimming at V came to 4 bases and at J to 0 bases, leaving 3 bases not matched to a gene. This CDR3 is 15 amino acids long.

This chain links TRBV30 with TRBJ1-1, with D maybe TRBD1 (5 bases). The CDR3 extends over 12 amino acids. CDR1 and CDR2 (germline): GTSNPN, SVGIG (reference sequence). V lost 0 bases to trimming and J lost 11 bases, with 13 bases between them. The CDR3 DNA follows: TGTGCCTGGAGTGTTAAGGGGTCAGGGGCTTTCTTT. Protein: CAWSVKGSGAFF.

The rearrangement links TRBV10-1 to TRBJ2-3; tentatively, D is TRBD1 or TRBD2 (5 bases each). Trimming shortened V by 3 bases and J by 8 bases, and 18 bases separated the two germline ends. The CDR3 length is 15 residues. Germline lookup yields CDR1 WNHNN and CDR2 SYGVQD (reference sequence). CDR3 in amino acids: CASSERGAGTGTQYF. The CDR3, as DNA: TGCGCCAGCAGTGAAAGAGGAGCTGGGACCGGTACGCAGTATTTT.

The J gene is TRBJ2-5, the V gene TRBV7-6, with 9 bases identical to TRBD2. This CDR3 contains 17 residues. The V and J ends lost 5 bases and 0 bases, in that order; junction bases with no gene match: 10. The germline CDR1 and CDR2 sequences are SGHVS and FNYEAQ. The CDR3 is CASSGDLEREDQETQYF. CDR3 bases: TGTGCCAGCAGCGGTGATTTGGAGCGGGAGGACCAAGAGACCCAGTACTTC.

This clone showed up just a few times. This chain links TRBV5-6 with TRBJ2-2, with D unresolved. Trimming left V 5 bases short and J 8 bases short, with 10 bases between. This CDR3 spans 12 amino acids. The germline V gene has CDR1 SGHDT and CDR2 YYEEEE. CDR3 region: CASSWSSGELFF. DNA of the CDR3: TGTGCCAGCAGTTGGTCCTCAGGGGAGCTGTTTTTT. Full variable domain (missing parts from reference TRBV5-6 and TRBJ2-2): DAGVTQSPTHLIKTRGQQVTLRCSPKSGHDTVSWYQQALGQGPQFIFQYYEEEERQRGNFPDRFSGHQFPNYSSELNVNALLLGDSALYLCASSWSSGELFFGEGSRLTVL.

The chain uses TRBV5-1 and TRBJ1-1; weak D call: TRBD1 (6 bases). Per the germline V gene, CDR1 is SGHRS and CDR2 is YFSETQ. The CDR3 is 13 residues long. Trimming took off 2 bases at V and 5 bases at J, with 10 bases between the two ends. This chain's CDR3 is CASSFSGVTEAFF. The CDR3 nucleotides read TGCGCCAGCAGCTTCTCAGGGGTTACTGAAGCTTTCTTT.

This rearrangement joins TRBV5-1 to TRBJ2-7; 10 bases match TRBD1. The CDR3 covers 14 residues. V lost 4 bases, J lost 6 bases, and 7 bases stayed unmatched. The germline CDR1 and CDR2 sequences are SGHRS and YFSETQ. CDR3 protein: CASSPSGQGVEQYF. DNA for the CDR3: TGCGCCAGCAGCCCCAGTGGACAGGGGGTCGAGCAGTACTTC. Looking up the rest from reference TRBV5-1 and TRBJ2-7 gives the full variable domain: KAGVTQTPRYLIKTRGQQVTLSCSPISGHRSVSWYQQTPGQGLQFLFEYFSETQRNKGNFPGRFSGRQFSNSRSEMNVSTLELGDSALYLCASSPSGQGVEQYFGPGTRLTVT.

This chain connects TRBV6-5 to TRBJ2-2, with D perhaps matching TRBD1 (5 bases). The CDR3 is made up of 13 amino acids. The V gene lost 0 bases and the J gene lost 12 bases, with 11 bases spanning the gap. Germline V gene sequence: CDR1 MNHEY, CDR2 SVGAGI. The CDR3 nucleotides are TGTGCCAGCAGTTACTCGACAGCTCAAAAGCTGTTTTTT. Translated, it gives CASSYSTAQKLFF.

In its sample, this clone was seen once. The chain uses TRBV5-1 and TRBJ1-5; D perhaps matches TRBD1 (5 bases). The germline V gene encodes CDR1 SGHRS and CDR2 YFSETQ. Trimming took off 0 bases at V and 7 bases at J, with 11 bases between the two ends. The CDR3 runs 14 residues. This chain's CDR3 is CASSLGGSEQPQHF. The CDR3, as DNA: TGCGCCAGCAGCTTGGGGGGCTCGGAACAGCCCCAGCATTTT.

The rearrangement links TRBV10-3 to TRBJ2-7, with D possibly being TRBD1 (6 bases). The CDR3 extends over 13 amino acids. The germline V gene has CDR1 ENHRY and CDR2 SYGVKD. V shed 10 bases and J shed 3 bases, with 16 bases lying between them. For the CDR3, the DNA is TGTGCCACCGAGAGACAGGACAGCTACGAGCAGTACTTC. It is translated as CATERQDSYEQYF.

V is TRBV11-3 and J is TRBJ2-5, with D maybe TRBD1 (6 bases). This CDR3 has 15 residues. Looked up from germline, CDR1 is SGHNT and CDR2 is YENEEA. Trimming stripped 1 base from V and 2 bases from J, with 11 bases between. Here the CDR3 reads CASSLGRTAQETQYF. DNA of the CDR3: TGTGCCAGCAGCTTAGGAAGGACAGCTCAAGAGACCCAGTACTTC. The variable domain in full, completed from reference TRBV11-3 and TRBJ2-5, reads EAGVVQSPRYKIIEKKQPVAFWCNPISGHNTLYWYLQNLGQGPELLIRYENEEAVDDSQLPKDRFSAERLKGVDSTLKIQPAELGDSAVYLCASSLGRTAQETQYFGPGTRLLVL.

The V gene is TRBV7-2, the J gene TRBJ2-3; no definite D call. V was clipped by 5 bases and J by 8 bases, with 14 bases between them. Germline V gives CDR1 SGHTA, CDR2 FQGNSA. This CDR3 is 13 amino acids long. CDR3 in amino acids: CASSPGRDRTQYF. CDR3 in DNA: TGTGCCAGCAGCCCCGGCCGAGATCGTACGCAGTATTTT.

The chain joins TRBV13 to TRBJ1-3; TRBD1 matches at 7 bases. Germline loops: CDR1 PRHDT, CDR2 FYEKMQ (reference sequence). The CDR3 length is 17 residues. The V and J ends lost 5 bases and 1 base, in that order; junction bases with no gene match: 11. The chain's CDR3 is CASSPRQGRASGNTIYF. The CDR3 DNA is TGTGCCAGCAGCCCCCGACAGGGCAGAGCTTCTGGAAACACCATATATTTT. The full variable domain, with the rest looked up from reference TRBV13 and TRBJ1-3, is AAGVIQSPRHLIKEKRETATLKCYPIPRHDTVYWYQQGPGQDPQFLISFYEKMQSDKGSIPDRFSAQQFSDYHSELNMSSLELGDSALYFCASSPRQGRASGNTIYFGEGSWLTVV.

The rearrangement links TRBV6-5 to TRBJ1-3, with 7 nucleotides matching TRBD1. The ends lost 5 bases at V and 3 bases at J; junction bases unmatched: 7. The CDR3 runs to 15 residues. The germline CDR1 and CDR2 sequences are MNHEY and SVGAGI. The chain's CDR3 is CASSRGGTVGNTIYF. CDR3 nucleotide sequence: TGTGCCAGCAGTAGAGGGGGCACGGTTGGAAACACCATATATTTT.